This TCR beta chain originates from a study of neoadjuvant anti-PD-1 for oral cavity cancer. The overall study: Nivolumab at 3 mg/kg was mostly given biweekly, three to four doses, pre-surgery. Points from the study as a whole: Expansion of preexisting intratumoral clones was suggested to aid response.

The CDR3 sequence is 14 residues long. The V segment lost 4 bases and the J segment 8 bases; nucleotides outside the gene matches: 7. Germline values: CDR1 MGHRA, CDR2 YSYEKL. Sequencing was performed with immunoSEQ multiplex PCR; in TCRdb, only in-frame clones are kept and a portion is missing. The table shows more than 30,000 clones, with 35% to 45% occurring only once. To note about this clone: The antigen is undetermined.

Regarding time point: after neoadjuvant nivolumab, at surgical resection. This chain connects TRBV4-1 to TRBJ1-2; the match to TRBD1 covers 10 bases. The sample consisted of tumor tissue, taken after nivolumab (anti-PD-1) treatment. This clonotype was sampled from a person between 40 and 80 years old with oral cavity squamous cell carcinoma. CDR3 amino acids: CASSLGTGDSGYTF. Here the CDR3 DNA reads TGCGCCAGCAGCCTCGGGACAGGGGATTCGGGCTACACCTTC.